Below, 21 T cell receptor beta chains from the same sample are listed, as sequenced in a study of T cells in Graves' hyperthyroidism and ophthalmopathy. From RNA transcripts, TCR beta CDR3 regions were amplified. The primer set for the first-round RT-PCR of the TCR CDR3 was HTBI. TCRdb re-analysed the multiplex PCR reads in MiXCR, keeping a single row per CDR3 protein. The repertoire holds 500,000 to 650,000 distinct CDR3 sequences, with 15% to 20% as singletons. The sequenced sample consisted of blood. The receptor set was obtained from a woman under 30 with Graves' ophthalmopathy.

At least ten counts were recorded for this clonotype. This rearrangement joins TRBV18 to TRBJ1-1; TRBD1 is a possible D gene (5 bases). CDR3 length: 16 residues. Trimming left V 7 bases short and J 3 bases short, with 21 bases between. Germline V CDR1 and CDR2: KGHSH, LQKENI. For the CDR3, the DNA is TGTGCCAGCTTGCCGACTCTCCTGGGGGGAGACACTGAAGCTTTCTTT. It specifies CASLPTLLGGDTEAFF. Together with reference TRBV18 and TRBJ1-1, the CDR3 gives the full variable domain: NAGVMQNPRHLVRRRGQEARLRCSPMKGHSHVYWYRQLPEEGLKFMVYLQKENIIDESGMPKERFSAEFPKEGPSILRIQQVVRGDSAAYFCASLPTLLGGDTEAFFGQGTRLTVV.

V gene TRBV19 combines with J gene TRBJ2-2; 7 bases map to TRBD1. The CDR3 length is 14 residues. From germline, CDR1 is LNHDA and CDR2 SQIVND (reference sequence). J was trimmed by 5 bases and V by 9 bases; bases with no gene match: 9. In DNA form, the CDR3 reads TGTGCCAGCCGACGACAGGGTGTAACCGGGGAGCTGTTTTTT. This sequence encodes CASRRQGVTGELFF.

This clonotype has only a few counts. The CDR3 region has the DNA TGTGCCAGCAGCTCGATCCTTAATGAAAAACTGTTTTTT. It yields the protein CASSSILNEKLFF. This chain connects TRBV7-8 to TRBJ1-4; D not resolved. The CDR3 is 13 amino acids. Germline CDR1 is SGHVS and CDR2 is FQNEAQ. V gave up 4 bases and J gave up 4 bases, with 7 bases separating them.

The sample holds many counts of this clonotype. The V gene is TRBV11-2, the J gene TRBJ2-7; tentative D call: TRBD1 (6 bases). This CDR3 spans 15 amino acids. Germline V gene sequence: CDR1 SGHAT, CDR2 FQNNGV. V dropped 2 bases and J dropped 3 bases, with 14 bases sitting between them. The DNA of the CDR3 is TGTGCCAGCAGCTTACCGGACAGAATCCTCTACGAGCAGTACTTC. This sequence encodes CASSLPDRILYEQYF.

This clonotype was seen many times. The CDR3 DNA reads TGCAGTGCTAGAGAGCCCGCTAGCGGGGGGTTAACAGATACGCAGTATTTT. Amino acids: CSAREPASGGLTDTQYF. The chain is built from TRBV20-1 and TRBJ2-3; 11 bases agree with TRBD2. With 0 bases clipped from V and 3 bases from J, the junction kept 8 bases outside the gene matches. The CDR3 loop spans 17 amino acids. CDR1 is DFQATT and CDR2 is SNEGSKA in the germline V gene (reference sequence).

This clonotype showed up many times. The CDR3: CAWSAGTGLFNEQFF. The CDR3, as DNA: TGTGCCTGGAGTGCTGGGACAGGGCTTTTCAATGAGCAGTTCTTC. This sequence joins TRBV30 and TRBJ2-1; 9 nucleotides match TRBD1. The CDR3 totals 15 residues. Germline V gene data show CDR1 as GTSNPN and CDR2 as SVGIG (reference sequence). V lost 1 base to trimming and J lost 6 bases; unmatched junction nucleotides: 7. Drawing the rest from reference TRBV30 and TRBJ2-1, the complete variable domain is SQTIHQWPATLVQPVGSPLSLECTVEGTSNPNLYWYRQAAGRGLQLLFYSVGIGQISSEVPQNLSASRPQDRQFILSSKKLLLSDSGFYLCAWSAGTGLFNEQFFGPGTRLTVL.

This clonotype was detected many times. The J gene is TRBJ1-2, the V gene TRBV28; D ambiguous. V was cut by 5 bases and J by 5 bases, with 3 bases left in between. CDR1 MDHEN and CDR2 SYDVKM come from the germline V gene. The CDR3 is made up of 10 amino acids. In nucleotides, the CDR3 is TGTGCCAGCAGTCATTATGGCTACACCTTC. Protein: CASSHYGYTF.

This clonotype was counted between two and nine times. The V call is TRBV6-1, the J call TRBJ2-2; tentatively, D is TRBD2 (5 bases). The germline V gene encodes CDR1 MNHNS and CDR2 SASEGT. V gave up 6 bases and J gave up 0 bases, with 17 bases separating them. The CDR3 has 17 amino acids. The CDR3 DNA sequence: TGTGCCAGCAGACGTGGGAGACGCTTAGCGAACACCGGGGAGCTGTTTTTT. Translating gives CASRRGRRLANTGELFF.

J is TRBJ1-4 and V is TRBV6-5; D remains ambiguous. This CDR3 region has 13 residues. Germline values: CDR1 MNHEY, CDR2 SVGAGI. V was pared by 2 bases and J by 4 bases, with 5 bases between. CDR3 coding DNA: TGTGCCAGCAGTTACGACGGTAATGAAAAACTGTTTTTT. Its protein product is CASSYDGNEKLFF.

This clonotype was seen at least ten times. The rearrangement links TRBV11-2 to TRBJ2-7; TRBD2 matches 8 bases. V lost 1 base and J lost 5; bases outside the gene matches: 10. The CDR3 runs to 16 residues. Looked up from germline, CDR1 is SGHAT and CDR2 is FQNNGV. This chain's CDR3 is CASSLVKGLVHNEQYF. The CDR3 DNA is TGTGCCAGCAGCTTAGTAAAGGGACTAGTTCATAACGAGCAGTACTTC.

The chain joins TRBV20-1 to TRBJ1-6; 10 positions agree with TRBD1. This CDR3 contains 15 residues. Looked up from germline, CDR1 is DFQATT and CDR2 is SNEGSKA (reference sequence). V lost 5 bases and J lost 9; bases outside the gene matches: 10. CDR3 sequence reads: CSASGLGQGVSPLHF. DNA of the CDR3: TGCAGTGCTTCCGGTTTAGGACAGGGGGTTTCACCCCTCCACTTT.

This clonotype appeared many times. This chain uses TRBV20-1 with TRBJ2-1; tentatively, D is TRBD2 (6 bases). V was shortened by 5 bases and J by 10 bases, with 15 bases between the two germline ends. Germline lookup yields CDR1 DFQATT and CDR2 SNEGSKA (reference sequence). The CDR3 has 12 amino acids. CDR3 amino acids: CSAPPGLAEQFF. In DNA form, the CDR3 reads TGCAGTGCTCCACCGGGGCTAGCGGAGCAGTTCTTC.

For the CDR3, the DNA is TGCAGCGTCCGAATAGCGGGAGGGCTGAATGAGCAGTTCTTC. Translating gives CSVRIAGGLNEQFF. This chain connects TRBV29-1 to TRBJ2-1, with 11 bases that match TRBD2. The CDR3 sequence is 14 residues long. The trim removed 6 bases at V and 7 bases at J, leaving 8 bases unmatched. Germline V gene data show CDR1 as SQVTM and CDR2 as ANQGSEA.

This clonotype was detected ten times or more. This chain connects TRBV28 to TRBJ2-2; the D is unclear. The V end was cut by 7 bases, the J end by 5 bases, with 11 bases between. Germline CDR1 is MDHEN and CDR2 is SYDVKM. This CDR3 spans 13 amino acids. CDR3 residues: CASIKVGTGELFF. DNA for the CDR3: TGTGCCAGCATTAAAGTCGGGACCGGGGAGCTGTTTTTT.

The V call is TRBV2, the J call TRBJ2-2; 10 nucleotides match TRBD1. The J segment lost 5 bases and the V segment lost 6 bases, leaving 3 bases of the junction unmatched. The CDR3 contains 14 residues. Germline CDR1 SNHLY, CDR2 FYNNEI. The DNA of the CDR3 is TGTGCCAGCAGGGGACAGGGGATGACCGGGGAGCTGTTTTTT. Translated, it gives CASRGQGMTGELFF.

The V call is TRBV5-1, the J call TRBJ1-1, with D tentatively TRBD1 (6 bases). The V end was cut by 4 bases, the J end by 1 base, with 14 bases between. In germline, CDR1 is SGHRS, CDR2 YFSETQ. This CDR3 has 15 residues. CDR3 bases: TGCGCCAGCAGCGAGGGGGGAGGCGGGAACACTGAAGCTTTCTTT. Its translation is CASSEGGGGNTEAFF. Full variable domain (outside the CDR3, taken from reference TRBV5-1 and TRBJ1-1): KAGVTQTPRYLIKTRGQQVTLSCSPISGHRSVSWYQQTPGQGLQFLFEYFSETQRNKGNFPGRFSGRQFSNSRSEMNVSTLELGDSALYLCASSEGGGGNTEAFFGQGTRLTVV.

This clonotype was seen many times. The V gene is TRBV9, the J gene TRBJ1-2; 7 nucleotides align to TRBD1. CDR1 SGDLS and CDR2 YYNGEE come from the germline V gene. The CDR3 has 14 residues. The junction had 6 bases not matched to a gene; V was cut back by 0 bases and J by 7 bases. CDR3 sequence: CASSVATGIGGYTF. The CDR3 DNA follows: TGTGCCAGCAGCGTAGCGACAGGGATCGGTGGCTACACCTTC. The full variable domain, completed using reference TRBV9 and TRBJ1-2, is DSGVTQTPKHLITATGQRVTLRCSPRSGDLSVYWYQQSLDQGLQFLIQYYNGEERAKGNILERFSAQQFPDLHSELNLSSLELGDSALYFCASSVATGIGGYTFGSGTRLTVV.

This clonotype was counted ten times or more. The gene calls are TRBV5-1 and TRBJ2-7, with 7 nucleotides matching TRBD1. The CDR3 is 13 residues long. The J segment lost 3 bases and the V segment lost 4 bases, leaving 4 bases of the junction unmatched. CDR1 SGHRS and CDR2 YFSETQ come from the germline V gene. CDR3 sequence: CASSMGQSYEQYF. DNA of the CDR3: TGCGCCAGCAGCATGGGACAGAGCTACGAGCAGTACTTC.

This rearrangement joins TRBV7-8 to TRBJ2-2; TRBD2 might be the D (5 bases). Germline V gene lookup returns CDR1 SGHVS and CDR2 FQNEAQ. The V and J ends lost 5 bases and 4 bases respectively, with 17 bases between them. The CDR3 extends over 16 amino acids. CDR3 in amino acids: CASSPPSWESTGELFF. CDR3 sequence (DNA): TGTGCCAGCAGCCCGCCTTCCTGGGAGAGCACCGGGGAGCTGTTTTTT.

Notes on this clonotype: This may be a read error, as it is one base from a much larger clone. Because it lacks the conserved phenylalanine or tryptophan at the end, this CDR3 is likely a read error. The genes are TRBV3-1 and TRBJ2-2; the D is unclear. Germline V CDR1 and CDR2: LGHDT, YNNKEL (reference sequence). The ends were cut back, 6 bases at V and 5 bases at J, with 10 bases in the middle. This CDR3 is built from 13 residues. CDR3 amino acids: CASSPLITGELFL. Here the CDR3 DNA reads TGTGCCAGCAGTCCATTAATTACCGGGGAGCTGTTTCTT.

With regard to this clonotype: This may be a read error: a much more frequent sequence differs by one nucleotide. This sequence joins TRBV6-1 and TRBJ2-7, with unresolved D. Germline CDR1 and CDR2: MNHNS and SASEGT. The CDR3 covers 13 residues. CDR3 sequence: CARSVGRTYEQYF. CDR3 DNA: TGTGCCCGCAGCGTTGGACGGACCTACGAGCAGTACTTC.